The 29 T cell receptor beta chains below all came from one sample that was sequenced in a study of T cell changes during pregnancy in multiple sclerosis. Repertoires were generated with immunoSEQ multiplex PCR, while TCRdb's copy carries only in-frame clones and drops some. The sample has some 51,000 clones, 94% seen once. Sample: CD4+ T cells from peripheral blood mononuclear cells, taken in the second trimester of pregnancy. The receptor source for this set is a female donor with multiple sclerosis, enrolled in a pregnancy study.

V usage is TRBV30 and J usage is TRBJ1-3; D gene ambiguous. V was pared by 4 bases and J by 0 bases, with 10 bases between. The CDR3 sequence is 14 residues long. CDR1 GTSNPN and CDR2 SVGIG come from the germline V gene (reference sequence). The CDR3 protein is CAWNRDFSGNTIYF. The CDR3 DNA is TGTGCCTGGAATAGAGATTTCTCTGGAAACACCATATATTTT. Filled out from reference TRBV30 and TRBJ1-3, the complete variable domain reads SQTIHQWPATLVQPVGSPLSLECTVEGTSNPNLYWYRQAAGRGLQLLFYSVGIGQISSEVPQNLSASRPQDRQFILSSKKLLLSDSGFYLCAWNRDFSGNTIYFGEGSWLTVV.

The chain links TRBV4-2 to TRBJ1-2, with no clear D. The V gene lost 0 bases and the J gene lost 0 bases, with 11 bases spanning the gap. CDR1 and CDR2 from the germline V gene are LGHNA and YNFKEQ. The CDR3 is 16 residues long. The CDR3 sequence is CASSQEGRGSNYGYTF. CDR3 in DNA: TGTGCCAGCAGCCAAGAGGGCCGAGGGTCTAACTATGGCTACACCTTC.

This rearrangement joins TRBV11-2 to TRBJ2-2; TRBD1 is a possible D gene (6 bases). Trimming took off 7 bases at V and 0 bases at J, with 9 bases between the two ends. Germline V gives CDR1 SGHAT, CDR2 FQNNGV. The CDR3 extends over 14 amino acids. CDR3: CASTDRPNTGELFF. The CDR3 DNA is TGTGCCAGCACCGACAGGCCGAACACCGGGGAGCTGTTTTTT. Full variable domain (outside the CDR3, taken from reference TRBV11-2 and TRBJ2-2): EAGVAQSPRYKIIEKRQSVAFWCNPISGHATLYWYQQILGQGPKLLIQFQNNGVVDDSQLPKDRFSAERLKGVDSTLKIQPAKLEDSAVYLCASTDRPNTGELFFGEGSRLTVL.

This clone has just one count. The chain combines TRBV5-6 with TRBJ2-5; possible D gene TRBD1, 6 bases. This CDR3 region has 14 residues. CDR1 is SGHDT, CDR2 YYEEEE, per germline. V was cut by 4 bases and J by 4 bases, with 14 bases left in between. CDR3 amino acids: CASSLYQQGETQYF. For the CDR3, the DNA is TGTGCCAGCAGCCTATACCAACAGGGAGAGACCCAGTACTTC.

The V call is TRBV9, the J call TRBJ2-6, with D perhaps TRBD1 (6 bases). The V gene lost 4 bases and the J gene lost 0 bases, with 20 bases spanning the gap. Germline V CDR1 and CDR2: SGDLS, YYNGEE. The CDR3 has 19 residues. CDR3 region: CASSPEIGGRVSGANVLTF. As DNA, the CDR3 is TGTGCCAGCAGCCCAGAGATAGGGGGACGGGTCTCTGGGGCCAACGTCCTGACTTTC.

The V gene is TRBV9, the J gene TRBJ1-1; D gene unclear. The CDR3 is made up of 18 amino acids. Germline CDR1 reads SGDLS; CDR2 reads YYNGEE. The V end lost 3 bases, the J end lost 5 bases, and 26 bases lay between the germline ends. CDR3: CASSAQPSGKDRKTEAFF. As DNA, the CDR3 is TGTGCCAGCAGCGCCCAACCTTCCGGGAAGGATCGAAAAACTGAAGCTTTCTTT. The full variable domain, its missing parts supplied by reference TRBV9 and TRBJ1-1, is DSGVTQTPKHLITATGQRVTLRCSPRSGDLSVYWYQQSLDQGLQFLIQYYNGEERAKGNILERFSAQQFPDLHSELNLSSLELGDSALYFCASSAQPSGKDRKTEAFFGQGTRLTVV.

The V and J genes are TRBV6-6 and TRBJ1-2; 8 positions agree with TRBD1. V lost 6 bases and J lost 7; bases outside the gene matches: 10. Germline V CDR1 and CDR2: MNHNY, SVGAGI (reference sequence). The CDR3 covers 14 residues. CDR3 in DNA: TGTGCCAGCAGCTCGACGGGACAGGTTGTTGGCTACACCTTC. Its protein product is CASSSTGQVVGYTF.

In DNA, the CDR3 is TGCGCCAGCAGCCACTTTGAAGGCTTGGGTGGCATAGCGGGCCCCCGGGACAATGAGCAGTTCTTC. Translated, it gives CASSHFEGLGGIAGPRDNEQFF. V and J are TRBV4-1 and TRBJ2-1, with 7 bases aligning to TRBD2. CDR3 length equals 22 residues. Germline trimming cut 3 bases from V and 5 bases from J; bases unmatched to any gene: 28. CDR1 MGHRA and CDR2 YSYEKL come from the germline V gene.

This rearrangement joins TRBV7-2 to TRBJ2-2; a weak D match, TRBD2 (6 bases). This CDR3 has 16 residues. CDR1 and CDR2 (germline): SGHTA, FQGNSA. Trimming shortened V by 1 base and J by 4 bases, and 13 bases separated the two germline ends. The CDR3 DNA reads as TGTGCCAGCAGCTTAGAAGGTGGAGCGGGCACCGGGGAGCTGTTTTTT. Its translation is CASSLEGGAGTGELFF.

The rearrangement joins TRBV6-1 to TRBJ2-4; D possibly corresponds to TRBD1 (6 bases). The length of the CDR3 is 13 residues. V lost 2 bases to trimming and J lost 11 bases, with 13 bases between them. CDR1 and CDR2 (germline): MNHNS, SASEGT. In DNA, the CDR3 is TGTGCCAGCAGTGAAATCTGGGGGCGCCTTCAGTACTTC. Amino acid sequence: CASSEIWGRLQYF.

The gene calls are TRBV7-8 and TRBJ1-4; a weak D match, TRBD1 (5 bases). The CDR3 is 15 amino acids. Germline CDR1 and CDR2: SGHVS and FQNEAQ. The ends were cut back, 6 bases at V and 8 bases at J, with 19 bases in the middle. The CDR3 region has the DNA TGTGCCAGCAGGGACCGGGGGAGGGATTTCGAAAAACTGTTTTTT. Translation: CASRDRGRDFEKLFF.

The V and J genes are TRBV16 and TRBJ1-6; 7 nucleotides match TRBD1. The germline V gene has CDR1 KGHSY and CDR2 FQNENV. The CDR3 is 13 amino acids. Trimming at V came to 6 bases and at J to 13 bases, leaving 9 bases not matched to a gene. CDR3 loop: CASRQGTVVPLHF. CDR3 nucleotides: TGTGCCAGCAGACAGGGGACAGTGGTCCCCCTCCACTTT.

The gene calls are TRBV7-2 and TRBJ2-2; TRBD1 agrees at 7 bases. Germline V gene sequence: CDR1 SGHTA, CDR2 FQGNSA. This CDR3 spans 16 amino acids. Unmatched junction bases numbered 7, after V lost 5 bases and J lost 1 base. Here the CDR3 DNA reads TGTGCCAGCAGCCGGAGGACAGGCGAGAACACCGGGGAGCTGTTTTTT. As protein: CASSRRTGENTGELFF.

The chain is built from TRBV7-2 and TRBJ2-7; 13 bases agree with TRBD2. The CDR3 length is 16 residues. Germline V CDR1 and CDR2: SGHTA, FQGNSA. With V trimmed by 4 bases and J by 7 bases, 10 bases remained unmatched. Here the CDR3 DNA reads TGTGCCAGCAGCTATCGGACTAGCGGGGGCCTTCTGGAGCAGTACTTC. This sequence encodes CASSYRTSGGLLEQYF.

The chain joins TRBV18 to TRBJ1-1; 11 bases are shared with TRBD1. CDR3 length equals 16 residues. CDR1 is KGHSH and CDR2 is LQKENI in the germline V gene. V trimming: 2 bases; J trimming: 4 bases; junction bases outside the gene matches: 6. Written as DNA, the CDR3 is TGTGCCAGCTCACCAATGGGGACAGGGGGGGTCACTGAAGCTTTCTTT. Residues: CASSPMGTGGVTEAFF.

The CDR3 DNA reads TGTGCCAGCAGCTTAGTGAGCGGGTGGGGTTTGAGGACTGAAGCTTTCTTT. The encoded protein is CASSLVSGWGLRTEAFF. The gene calls are TRBV7-2 and TRBJ1-1; D unresolved. V was pared by 1 base and J by 5 bases, with 20 bases between. Germline assignment: CDR1 SGHTA and CDR2 FQGNSA. The CDR3 has 17 residues.

J is TRBJ2-4 and V is TRBV19; D gene ambiguous. This CDR3 is 16 amino acids long. Trimming removed 5 bases at V and 1 base at J, with 15 bases between. The V gene's germline CDR1 is LNHDA and CDR2 SQIVND (reference sequence). CDR3: CASSLTGVRAKNIQYF. In DNA form, the CDR3 reads TGTGCCAGTAGTCTCACGGGTGTCCGGGCCAAAAACATTCAGTACTTC.

This chain's CDR3 is CSALEGVWTEAFF. CDR3 nucleotides: TGCAGCGCGTTAGAGGGGGTATGGACTGAAGCTTTCTTT. The chain joins TRBV29-1 to TRBJ1-1, with a weak D call TRBD1 (6 bases). Trimming stripped 7 bases from V and 5 bases from J, with 17 bases between. Per germline, CDR1 SQVTM and CDR2 ANQGSEA. The CDR3 is 13 residues long.

The CDR3: CAISEPANNGYTF. The CDR3 nucleotides read TGTGCCATCAGTGAGCCAGCGAATAATGGCTACACCTTC. The chain uses TRBV10-3 and TRBJ1-2; D is unresolved. CDR1 is ENHRY and CDR2 is SYGVKD in the germline V gene. V dropped 2 bases and J dropped 6 bases, with 10 bases sitting between them. This CDR3 contains 13 residues.

This chain connects TRBV19 to TRBJ2-5; 7 bases align to TRBD2. Germline V gives CDR1 LNHDA, CDR2 SQIVND (reference sequence). CDR3 size: 15 residues. Trimming cost V 5 bases and J 2 bases; bases outside gene matches: 8. CDR3 region: CASSRGLAVQETQYF. In DNA form, the CDR3 reads TGTGCCAGTAGTCGAGGGCTAGCGGTTCAAGAGACCCAGTACTTC.

The V and J genes are TRBV5-1 and TRBJ2-2, with D maybe TRBD2 (5 bases). V was shortened by 4 bases and J by 4 bases, with 17 bases between the two germline ends. The germline V gene encodes CDR1 SGHRS and CDR2 YFSETQ. This CDR3 has 16 amino acids. The CDR3 DNA reads TGCGCCAGCAGCCTCGGGATAGCCTCGGTCACCGGGGAGCTGTTTTTT. It yields the protein CASSLGIASVTGELFF.

This chain connects TRBV29-1 to TRBJ2-1; D perhaps matches TRBD1 (5 bases). CDR3 size: 14 residues. CDR1 and CDR2 from the germline V gene are SQVTM and ANQGSEA. Between the trimmed V and J ends, which lost 6 bases and 1 base, there was a span of 13 bases. For the CDR3, the DNA is TGCAGCGTCTCCCCCCAGGGTTCCTACAATGAGCAGTTCTTC. Amino acids: CSVSPQGSYNEQFF.

This chain connects TRBV7-2 to TRBJ2-3; 10 bases map to TRBD1. V was pared by 6 bases and J by 0 bases, with 12 bases of the junction left unmatched. The CDR3 is made up of 18 amino acids. In germline, CDR1 is SGHTA, CDR2 FQGNSA. The CDR3 here is CASRPGTGASLSTDTQYF. The CDR3 coding sequence is TGTGCCAGCAGACCCGGGACAGGGGCCTCCCTTAGCACAGATACGCAGTATTTT. The variable domain in full, completed from reference TRBV7-2 and TRBJ2-3, reads GAGVSQSPSNKVTEKGKDVELRCDPISGHTALYWYRQSLGQGLEFLIYFQGNSAPDKSGLPSDRFSAERTGGSVSTLTIQRTQQEDSAVYLCASRPGTGASLSTDTQYFGPGTRLTVL.

V is TRBV18 and J is TRBJ1-2; D uncertain. The germline CDR1 and CDR2 sequences are KGHSH and LQKENI. V was trimmed by 3 bases and J by 8 bases, leaving 13 bases between them. The CDR3 contains 13 residues. The CDR3 loop is CASSPLVDSGYTF. CDR3 nucleotides: TGTGCCAGCTCACCCTTGGTGGACTCAGGCTACACCTTC.

The V call is TRBV6-6, the J call TRBJ1-5, with TRBD1 matching over 11 bases. V shed 2 bases and J 6 bases; nucleotides not matched to a gene: 3. The germline CDR1 and CDR2 sequences are MNHNY and SVGAGI (reference sequence). This CDR3 region has 15 residues. Here the CDR3 reads CASSYPGQGAQPQHF. The CDR3 nucleotides are TGTGCCAGCAGTTACCCCGGACAGGGGGCTCAGCCCCAGCATTTT.

This clone appeared once. The rearrangement uses TRBV6-5 and TRBJ2-1; D remains unclear. Trimming removed 6 bases at V and 2 bases at J, with 14 bases between. This CDR3 has 15 amino acids. Germline CDR1 MNHEY, CDR2 SVGAGI. CDR3 sequence reads: CASSTRGLPYNEQFF. The CDR3 DNA follows: TGTGCCAGCAGCACCCGAGGTCTCCCCTACAATGAGCAGTTCTTC.

The V gene is TRBV7-6, the J gene TRBJ2-1, with D unresolved. This CDR3 contains 13 residues. Per germline, CDR1 SGHVS and CDR2 FNYEAQ. Between the trimmed V and J ends, which lost 4 bases and 8 bases, there was a span of 12 bases. CDR3 bases: TGTGCCAGCAGCTCCCGGCTAGAGCATGAGCAGTTCTTC. Encoded protein: CASSSRLEHEQFF.

The gene calls are TRBV7-6 and TRBJ2-3; 8 bases agree with TRBD2. From germline, CDR1 is SGHVS and CDR2 FNYEAQ. V trimming: 4 bases; J trimming: 0 bases; junction bases outside the gene matches: 12. CDR3 size: 18 residues. CDR3 sequence (DNA): TGTGCCAGCAGCTCCCCAGCGGGGGCCCTAATAAGCACAGATACGCAGTATTTT. Encoded protein: CASSSPAGALISTDTQYF.

This chain uses TRBV19 with TRBJ2-7, with 9 positions matching TRBD1. J gave up 5 bases and V 2 bases, and 7 bases lay outside the gene matches. The CDR3 loop spans 15 amino acids. Per germline, CDR1 LNHDA and CDR2 SQIVND (reference sequence). The CDR3 DNA reads TGTGCCAGTAGTATATCCGGGACAGGGATTGACGAGCAGTACTTC. It translates to CASSISGTGIDEQYF.